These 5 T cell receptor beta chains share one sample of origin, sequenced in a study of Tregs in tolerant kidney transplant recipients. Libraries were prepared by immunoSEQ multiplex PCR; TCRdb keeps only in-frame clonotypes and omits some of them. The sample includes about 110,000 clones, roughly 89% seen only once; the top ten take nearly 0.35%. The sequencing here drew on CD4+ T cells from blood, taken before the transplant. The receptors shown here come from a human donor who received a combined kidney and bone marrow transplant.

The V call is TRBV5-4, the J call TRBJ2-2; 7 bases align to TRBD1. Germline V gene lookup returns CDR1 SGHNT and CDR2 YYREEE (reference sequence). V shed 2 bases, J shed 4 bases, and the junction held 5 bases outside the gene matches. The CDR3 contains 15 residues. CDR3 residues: CASSLDRAGTGELFF. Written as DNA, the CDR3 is TGTGCCAGCAGCTTAGACAGGGCGGGCACCGGGGAGCTGTTTTTT.

CDR3 loop: CASSPPGGRGKNIQYF. The CDR3 DNA is TGTGCCAGCAGCCCCCCGGGGGGGAGGGGGAAAAACATTCAGTACTTC. The chain links TRBV5-6 to TRBJ2-4; TRBD2 matches at 8 bases. Germline V gene data show CDR1 as SGHDT and CDR2 as YYEEEE. The CDR3 runs 16 residues. Unmatched junction bases numbered 10, after V lost 4 bases and J lost 4 bases.

CDR3 sequence (DNA): TGTGCCAGCAGCTTAAACAGGGGAAAAAATAGCAATCAGCCCCAGCATTTT. It specifies CASSLNRGKNSNQPQHF. The gene calls are TRBV7-2 and TRBJ1-5; 7 bases map to TRBD1. The V gene end was trimmed by 2 bases and the J gene end by 0 bases; junction bases not matched to a gene: 7. In germline, CDR1 is SGHTA, CDR2 FQGNSA. This CDR3 spans 17 amino acids.

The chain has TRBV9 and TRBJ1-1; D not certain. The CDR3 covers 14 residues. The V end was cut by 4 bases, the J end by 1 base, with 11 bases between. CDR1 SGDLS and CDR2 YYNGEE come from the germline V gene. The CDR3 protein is CASSSRLRNTEAFF. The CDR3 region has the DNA TGTGCCAGCAGCTCCCGACTGAGGAACACTGAAGCTTTCTTT.

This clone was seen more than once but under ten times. CDR3 in amino acids: CASSGHNRGPLNEQFF. For the CDR3, the DNA is TGTGCCAGCAGTGGGCATAACAGGGGGCCCCTCAATGAGCAGTTCTTC. The rearrangement links TRBV6-4 to TRBJ2-1; 9 nucleotides align to TRBD1. This CDR3 has 16 residues. Looked up from germline, CDR1 is MRHNA and CDR2 is SNTAGT. V shed 4 bases and J 6 bases; nucleotides not matched to a gene: 10.